The T cell receptor beta chain under discussion was sequenced for a study of siplizumab effects on memory and regulatory T cells. Study results and limitations: Contribution to the alloresponse seemed major for naive T cells, which also seemed more diverse than memory cells. With siplizumab, Treg-derived clones averaged about 71% of mappable alloreactive CD4+ clones, versus about 25% in controls. Siplizumab produced a significant drop in alloreactive sequences attributable to unstimulated CD4+ memory cells.

Comments on this clone: Its specificity is not known.

CDR3 length equals 16 residues. V lost 4 bases and J lost 7; bases outside the gene matches: 12. Germline values: CDR1 SGHRS, CDR2 YFSETQ. Measured with immunoSEQ multiplex PCR; TCRdb has only the in-frame clones, and not every one. The data contain tens of thousands of clones, about 90% of them singletons. The TCR originated in a human donor in good health. This chain uses TRBV5-1 with TRBJ2-7, with 12 bases lining up with TRBD1. The specimen sequenced was CD8+ T cells sorted from blood. For the CDR3, the DNA is TGCGCCAGCAGCCAACGTACCGGGACAGGGGGCTGGGAGCAGTACTTC. Its translation is CASSQRTGTGGWEQYF.